This T cell receptor beta chain was profiled in a study of tumor-infiltrating lymphocytes in oesophageal squamous cell carcinoma (dated by TCRdb to about 2016). The CDR3 covers 13 residues, taking in both the cysteine and the phenylalanine. CDR3 DNA is the only sequence kept; it has 39 bases, read in frame from the first base. For CDR1 and CDR2, the germline V gene (reference sequence) lists GTSNPN and SVGIG. V loses 3 bases, J loses 5 bases, and the germline ends lie 11 bases apart. As concerns this clonotype: Its antigen remains unidentified. The record has no base qualities; no much larger clone is one base away.

The library was made by PCR. Sequenced using an Illumina HiSeq 2000. In-frame beta chains were kept once TCRdb had trimmed the public reads at Q25 with fastp and called clones with MiXCR. Rows merge per CDR3 protein into single entries with the most common DNA and genes. The sample records 15,000 to 20,000 distinct CDR3 sequences, about 50% of which are singletons. Around 20% of the sample is held by the ten biggest clonotypes. The TCR comes from a male donor with esophageal squamous cell carcinoma. Sequences were obtained from esophageal tumor tissue. The chain links TRBV30 with TRBJ2-1, with the D gene possibly TRBD1 or TRBD2, each one fitting 6 bases. The CDR3: CAWSPGANNEQFF. DNA sequence: TGTGCCTGGAGCCCGGGGGCGAACAATGAGCAGTTCTTC.